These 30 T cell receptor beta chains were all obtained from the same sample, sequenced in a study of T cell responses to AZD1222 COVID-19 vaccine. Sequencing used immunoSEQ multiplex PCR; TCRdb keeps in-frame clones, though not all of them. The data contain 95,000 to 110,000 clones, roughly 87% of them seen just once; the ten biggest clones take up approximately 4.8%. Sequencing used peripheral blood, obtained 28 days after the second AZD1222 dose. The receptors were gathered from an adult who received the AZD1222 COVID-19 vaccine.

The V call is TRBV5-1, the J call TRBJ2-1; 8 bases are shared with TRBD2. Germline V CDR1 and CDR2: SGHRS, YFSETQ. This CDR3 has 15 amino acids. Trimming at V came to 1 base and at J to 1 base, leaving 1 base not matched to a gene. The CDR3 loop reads CASSLTSGSYNEQFF. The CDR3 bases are TGCGCCAGCAGCTTGACTAGCGGATCCTACAATGAGCAGTTCTTC.

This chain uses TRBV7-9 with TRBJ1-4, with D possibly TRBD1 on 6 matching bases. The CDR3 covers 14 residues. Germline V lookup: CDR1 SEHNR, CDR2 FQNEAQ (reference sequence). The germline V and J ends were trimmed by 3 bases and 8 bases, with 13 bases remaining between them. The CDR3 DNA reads TGTGCCAGCAGCTTTGGACAGTTAGGGGAAAAACTGTTTTTT. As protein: CASSFGQLGEKLFF.

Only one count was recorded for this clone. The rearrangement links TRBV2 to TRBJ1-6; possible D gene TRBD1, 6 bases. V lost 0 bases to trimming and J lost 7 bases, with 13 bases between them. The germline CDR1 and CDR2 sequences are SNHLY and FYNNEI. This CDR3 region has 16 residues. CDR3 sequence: CASSEAPAGANSPLHF. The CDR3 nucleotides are TGTGCCAGCAGTGAAGCCCCGGCAGGGGCAAATTCACCCCTCCACTTT.

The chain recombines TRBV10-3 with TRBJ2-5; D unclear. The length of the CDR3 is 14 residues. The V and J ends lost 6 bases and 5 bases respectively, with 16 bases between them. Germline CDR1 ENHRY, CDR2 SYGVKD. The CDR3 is CAISPVNTGETQYF. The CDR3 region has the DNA TGTGCCATCAGCCCAGTAAACACGGGTGAGACCCAGTACTTC.

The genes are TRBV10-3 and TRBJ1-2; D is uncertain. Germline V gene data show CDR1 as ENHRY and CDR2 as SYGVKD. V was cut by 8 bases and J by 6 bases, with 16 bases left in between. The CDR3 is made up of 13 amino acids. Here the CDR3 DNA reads TGTGCCATCGGTCCCCGCGGGGAGGATGGCTACACCTTC. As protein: CAIGPRGEDGYTF.

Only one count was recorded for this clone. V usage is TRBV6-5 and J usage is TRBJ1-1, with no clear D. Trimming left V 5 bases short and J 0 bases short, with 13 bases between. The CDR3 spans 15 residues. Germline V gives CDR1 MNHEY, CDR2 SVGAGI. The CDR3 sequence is CASSNGRGVNTEAFF. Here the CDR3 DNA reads TGTGCCAGCAGTAACGGACGTGGGGTGAACACTGAAGCTTTCTTT.

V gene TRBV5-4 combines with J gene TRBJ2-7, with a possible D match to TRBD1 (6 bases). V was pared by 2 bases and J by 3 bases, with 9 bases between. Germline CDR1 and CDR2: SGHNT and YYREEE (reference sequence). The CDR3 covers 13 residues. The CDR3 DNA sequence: TGTGCCAGCAGCTTCGGACAGAGCTACGAGCAGTACTTC. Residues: CASSFGQSYEQYF.

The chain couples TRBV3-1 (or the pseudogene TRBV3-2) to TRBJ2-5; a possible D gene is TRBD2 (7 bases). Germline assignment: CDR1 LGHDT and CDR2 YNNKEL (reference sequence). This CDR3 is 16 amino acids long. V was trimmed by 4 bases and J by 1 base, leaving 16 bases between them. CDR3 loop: CASSRPLGGPQETQYF. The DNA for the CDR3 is TGTGCCAGCAGCCGACCACTCGGGGGGCCCCAAGAGACCCAGTACTTC.

CDR3 DNA sequence: TGTGCCAGCAGCTTTAGCCATAGCAATCAGCCCCAGCATTTT. Protein: CASSFSHSNQPQHF. The chain recombines TRBV5-6 with TRBJ1-5, with D uncertain. Germline-derived CDR1 and CDR2 are SGHDT and YYEEEE. Trimming left V 2 bases short and J 0 bases short, with 6 bases between. The CDR3 sequence is 14 residues long. Based on the CDR3 plus reference TRBV5-6 and TRBJ1-5, the full variable domain is DAGVTQSPTHLIKTRGQQVTLRCSPKSGHDTVSWYQQALGQGPQFIFQYYEEEERQRGNFPDRFSGHQFPNYSSELNVNALLLGDSALYLCASSFSHSNQPQHFGDGTRLSIL.

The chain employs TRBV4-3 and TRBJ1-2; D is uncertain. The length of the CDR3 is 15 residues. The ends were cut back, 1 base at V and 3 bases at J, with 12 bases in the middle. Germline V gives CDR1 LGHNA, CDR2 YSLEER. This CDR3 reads CASSQGLTSYYGYTF. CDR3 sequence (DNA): TGCGCCAGCAGCCAAGGTCTGACATCGTACTATGGCTACACCTTC.

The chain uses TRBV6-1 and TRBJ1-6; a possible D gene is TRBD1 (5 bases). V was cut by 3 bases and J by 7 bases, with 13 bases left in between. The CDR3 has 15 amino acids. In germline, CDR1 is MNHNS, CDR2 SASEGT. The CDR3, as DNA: TGTGCCAGCAGTGATACAGGATTGGGGAATTCACCCCTCCACTTT. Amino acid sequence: CASSDTGLGNSPLHF.

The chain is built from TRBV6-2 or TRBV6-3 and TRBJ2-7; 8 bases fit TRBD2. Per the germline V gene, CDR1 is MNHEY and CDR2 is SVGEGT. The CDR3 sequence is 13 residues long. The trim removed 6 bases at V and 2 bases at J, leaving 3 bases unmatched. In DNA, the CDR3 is TGTGCCAGCAGCACGGGGGGGACCTACGAGCAGTACTTC. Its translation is CASSTGGTYEQYF.

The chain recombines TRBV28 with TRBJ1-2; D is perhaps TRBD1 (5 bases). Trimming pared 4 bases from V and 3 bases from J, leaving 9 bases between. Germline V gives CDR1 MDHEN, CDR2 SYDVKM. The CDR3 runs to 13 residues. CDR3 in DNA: TGTGCCAGCAGTTCCGGGACGGACTATGGCTACACCTTC. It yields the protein CASSSGTDYGYTF.

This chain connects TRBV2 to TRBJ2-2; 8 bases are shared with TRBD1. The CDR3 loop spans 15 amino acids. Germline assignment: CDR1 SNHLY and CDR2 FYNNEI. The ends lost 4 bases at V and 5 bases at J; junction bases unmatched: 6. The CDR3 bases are TGTGCCAGCAGTGGGGCAGGGGGCTTTACCGGGGAGCTGTTTTTT. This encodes CASSGAGGFTGELFF.

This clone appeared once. The CDR3 DNA reads TGTGCCAGCAGCGAGAGACCGGGGAGGGACACTGAAGCTTTCTTT. It encodes CASSERPGRDTEAFF. The chain employs TRBV7-6 and TRBJ1-1; no firm D call. This CDR3 has 15 residues. Germline assignment: CDR1 SGHVS and CDR2 FNYEAQ. V gave up 5 bases and J gave up 3 bases, with 16 bases separating them.

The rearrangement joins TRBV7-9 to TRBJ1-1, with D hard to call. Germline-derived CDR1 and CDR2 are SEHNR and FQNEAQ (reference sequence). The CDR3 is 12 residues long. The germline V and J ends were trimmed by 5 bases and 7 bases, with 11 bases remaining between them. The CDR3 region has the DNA TGTGCCAGCAGCGATCCGGGCGGTGAAGCTTTCTTT. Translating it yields CASSDPGGEAFF. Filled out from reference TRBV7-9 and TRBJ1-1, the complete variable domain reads DTGVSQNPRHKITKRGQNVTFRCDPISEHNRLYWYRQTLGQGPEFLTYFQNEAQLEKSRLLSDRFSAERPKGSFSTLEIQRTEQGDSAMYLCASSDPGGEAFFGQGTRLTVV.

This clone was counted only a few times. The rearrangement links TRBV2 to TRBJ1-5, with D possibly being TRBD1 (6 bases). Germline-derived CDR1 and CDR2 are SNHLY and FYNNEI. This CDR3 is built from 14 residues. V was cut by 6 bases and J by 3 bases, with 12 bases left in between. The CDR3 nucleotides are TGTGCCAGCAGAATACAGGGTTCCAATCAGCCCCAGCATTTT. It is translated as CASRIQGSNQPQHF.

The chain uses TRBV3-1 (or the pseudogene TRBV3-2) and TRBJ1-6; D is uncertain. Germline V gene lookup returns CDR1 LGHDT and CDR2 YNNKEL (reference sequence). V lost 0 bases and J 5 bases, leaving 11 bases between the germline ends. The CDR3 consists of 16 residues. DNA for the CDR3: TGTGCCAGCAGCCAAGACTTCCACCCCAATAATTCACCCCTCCACTTT. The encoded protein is CASSQDFHPNNSPLHF.

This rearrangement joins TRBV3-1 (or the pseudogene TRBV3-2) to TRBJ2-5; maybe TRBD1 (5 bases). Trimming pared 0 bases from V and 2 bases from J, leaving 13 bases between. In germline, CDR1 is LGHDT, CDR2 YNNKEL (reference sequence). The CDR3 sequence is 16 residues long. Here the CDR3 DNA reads TGTGCCAGCAGCCAAGAAGAACAGGTGATACAAGAGACCCAGTACTTC. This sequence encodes CASSQEEQVIQETQYF.

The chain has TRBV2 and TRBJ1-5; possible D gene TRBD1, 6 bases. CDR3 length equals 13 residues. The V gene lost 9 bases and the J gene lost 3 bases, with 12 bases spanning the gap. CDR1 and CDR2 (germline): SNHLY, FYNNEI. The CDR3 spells CASRGQFNQPQHF. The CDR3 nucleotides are TGTGCCAGTCGTGGACAGTTCAATCAGCCCCAGCATTTT.

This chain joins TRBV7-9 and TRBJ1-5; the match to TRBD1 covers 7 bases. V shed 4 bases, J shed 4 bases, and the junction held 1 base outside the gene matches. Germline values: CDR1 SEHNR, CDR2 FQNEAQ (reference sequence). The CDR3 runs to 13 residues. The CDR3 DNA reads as TGTGCCAGCAGCTCGACAGGGAATCAGCCCCAGCATTTT. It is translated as CASSSTGNQPQHF.

This chain's CDR3 is CASSPWTGSLTDTQYF. The CDR3, as DNA: TGTGCCAGCAGCCCTTGGACAGGTTCTCTCACAGATACGCAGTATTTT. The chain couples TRBV3-1 (or the pseudogene TRBV3-2) to TRBJ2-3, with 7 bases fitting TRBD1. The germline gives CDR1 LGHDT, CDR2 YNNKEL (reference sequence). J gave up 2 bases and V 4 bases, and 9 bases lay outside the gene matches. The CDR3 has 16 residues.

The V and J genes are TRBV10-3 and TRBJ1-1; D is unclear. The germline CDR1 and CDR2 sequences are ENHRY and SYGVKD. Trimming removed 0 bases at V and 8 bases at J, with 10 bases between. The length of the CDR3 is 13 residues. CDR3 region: CAISESRTQEAFF. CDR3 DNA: TGTGCCATCAGTGAGTCGCGAACACAGGAAGCTTTCTTT.

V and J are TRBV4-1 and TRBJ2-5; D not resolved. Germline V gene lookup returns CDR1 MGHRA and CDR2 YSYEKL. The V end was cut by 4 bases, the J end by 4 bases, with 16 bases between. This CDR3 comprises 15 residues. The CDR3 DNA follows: TGCGCCAGCAGCCCCCGGACCGCCGGTCTAGAGACCCAGTACTTC. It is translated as CASSPRTAGLETQYF.

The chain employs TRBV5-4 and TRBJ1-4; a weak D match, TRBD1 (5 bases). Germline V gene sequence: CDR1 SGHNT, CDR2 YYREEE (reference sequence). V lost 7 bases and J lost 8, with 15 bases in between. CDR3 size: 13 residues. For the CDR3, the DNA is TGTGCCAGCGGAGAGGGGTGGGACGAAAAACTGTTTTTT. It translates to CASGEGWDEKLFF. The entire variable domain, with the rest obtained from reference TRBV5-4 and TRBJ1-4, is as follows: ETGVTQSPTHLIKTRGQQVTLRCSSQSGHNTVSWYQQALGQGPQFIFQYYREEENGRGNFPPRFSGLQFPNYSSELNVNALELDDSALYLCASGEGWDEKLFFGSGTQLSVL.

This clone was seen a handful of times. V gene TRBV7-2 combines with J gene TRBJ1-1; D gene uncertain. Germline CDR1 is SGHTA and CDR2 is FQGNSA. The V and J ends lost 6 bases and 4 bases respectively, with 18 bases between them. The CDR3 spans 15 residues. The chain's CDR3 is CASRSEFSQGTEAFF. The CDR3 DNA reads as TGTGCCAGCAGGTCAGAATTCTCTCAAGGCACTGAAGCTTTCTTT.

CDR3 region: CASSASSYEQYF. The CDR3 coding sequence is TGCGCCAGCAGCGCAAGCTCCTACGAGCAGTACTTC. This chain connects TRBV5-1 to TRBJ2-7, with no clear D. There are 12 residues in the CDR3. Germline V gene sequence: CDR1 SGHRS, CDR2 YFSETQ. V was trimmed by 4 bases and J by 0 bases, leaving 5 bases between them.

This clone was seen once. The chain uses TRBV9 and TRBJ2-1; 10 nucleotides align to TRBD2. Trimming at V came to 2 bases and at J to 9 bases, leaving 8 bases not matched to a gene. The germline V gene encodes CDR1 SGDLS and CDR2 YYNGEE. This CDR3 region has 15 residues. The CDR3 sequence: CASSVHSGGAVEQFF. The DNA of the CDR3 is TGTGCCAGCAGCGTCCACAGCGGGGGGGCCGTTGAGCAGTTCTTC. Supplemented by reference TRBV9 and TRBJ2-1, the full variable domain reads DSGVTQTPKHLITATGQRVTLRCSPRSGDLSVYWYQQSLDQGLQFLIQYYNGEERAKGNILERFSAQQFPDLHSELNLSSLELGDSALYFCASSVHSGGAVEQFFGPGTRLTVL.

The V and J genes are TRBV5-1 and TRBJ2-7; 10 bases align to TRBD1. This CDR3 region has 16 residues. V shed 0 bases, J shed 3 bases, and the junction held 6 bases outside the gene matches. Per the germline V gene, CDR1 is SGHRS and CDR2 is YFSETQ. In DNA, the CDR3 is TGCGCCAGCAGCTTGGCGCCGGGACAGGGGTACTACGAGCAGTACTTC. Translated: CASSLAPGQGYYEQYF.

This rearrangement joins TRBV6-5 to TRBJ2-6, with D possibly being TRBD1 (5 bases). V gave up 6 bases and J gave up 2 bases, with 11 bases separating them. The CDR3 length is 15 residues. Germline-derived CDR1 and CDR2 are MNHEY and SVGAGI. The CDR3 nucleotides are TGTGCCAGCAGCGGAACAGGCACTGGGGCCAACGTCCTGACTTTC. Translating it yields CASSGTGTGANVLTF.